One T cell receptor (beta chain) is described in this entry. The antigen it recognizes is unknown. The sample holds no much larger clone one base away, and base qualities are not on file. This entry comes from a study of beta chain features in type 1 diabetes (dated by TCRdb to 2017 to 2018). Study-level background: Patients and healthy donors did not differ in mean age, gender distribution, total cell number or subset yield. A total of approximately 100,000,000 sorted cells were examined across all samples, and the number of cells per subset was strongly correlated with RNA yield. In the study, recently diagnosed type 1 diabetes patients and matched healthy donors were compared on the TCRB repertoires of their sorted circulating CD4+ T cell subsets. Whereas all 30 or so donors provided naive and central memory subsets, regulatory and stem cell-like memory subsets were isolated from just 8 patients and about 8 healthy donors. Study-wide conclusions, independent of this receptor: Because cDNA was sequenced instead of genomic DNA, highly expressing activated cells could be over-represented, though the groups showed no difference in activation or CD3 levels. A moderate but significant shortening of TCRB CDR3 length was observed in type 1 diabetes patients in all four CD4+ subsets. Naive, central memory and regulatory TCRB repertoires appeared to be more similar among patients than among healthy donors. At VDJ recombination sites, patients with type 1 diabetes made fewer insertions and deleted more nucleotides, a pattern implying thymic rearrangement abnormalities. HLA sub-analyses involved small numbers of individuals, so any influence of HLA type on TCRB rearrangement remained unresolved. Shorter templates might be favored by PCR, yet because patient and control samples were amplified and corrected together, any such skew would affect both groups equally.

From each donor, a single peripheral blood sample of 90 to 150 mL on average was drawn into heparinised tubes. A BD FACSAria II and a panel including CD45RO, CCR7, CD25, CD127, CD95 and CD27 were used to sort naive, central memory, regulatory and stem cell-like memory CD4+ T cells. Every sorted population had a purity above 95%. PBMCs were isolated right away by Lymphoprep density gradient centrifugation and were stained directly, without culture. So that batch effects would be minimized, each experiment stained and sorted samples in pairs, pairing one healthy donor with one patient. The germline V gene sets CDR1 to KGHSH and CDR2 to LQKENI. Relative to germline, V is 3 bases shorter and J is 4 bases shorter, with 12 bases between their ends. Spanning cysteine to phenylalanine, the CDR3 consists of 14 amino acids. The only DNA kept is the CDR3, 42 bases in frame from the first base. The entire isolated RNA was reverse transcribed using the High Capacity cDNA Reverse Transcription Kit, and thus expressed TCRB transcripts were sequenced. Deep immunoSEQ sequencing was applied to naive, central memory and regulatory T cell samples, giving an average of roughly 3.5 million total reads per sample. Sorted cells were lysed in RLT buffer, and RNA was extracted using DNase-treated RNeasy Micro or Mini kits according to cell number. To prevent cross-contamination, every cell subset was processed on its own, while patient and healthy donor samples were processed together. The immunoSEQ multiplex PCR was used to amplify TCRB sequences from cDNA, generating 87-bp fragments that spanned the CDR3 region. Amplicons were sequenced on the Illumina HiSeq platform. The authors' analysis ran thus. PCR bias was corrected computationally using synthetic template baselines, and reads within Hamming distance 2 were collapsed, with unmergeable singletons discarded. Reads were aligned against IMGT so that V, D and J genes, CDR3 length and insertions or deletions at six rearrangement sites could be assigned. Clonotype counts were normalized to sorted cell number within each subset before computing true diversity and Gini coefficients with the tcR R package. Repertoire sharing was quantified using the overlap coefficient calculated on TCRB nucleotide sequences. Sourced from immuneACCESS, this table was stored by TCRdb with only in-frame sequences that have V and J called. A share of the clones is absent; for the studies checked, an unresolved V gene accounts for under half, and the remainder has no known explanation. The DNA gave D and trimming, while V, J and clone size come from that table. For this sample there are 130,000 to 150,000 clones; roughly 48% appear just once. 0.35% to 0.5% of the sample comes from the top ten.

Rearrangement joined TRBV18 to TRBJ1-2, and the D gene may be TRBD1, 6 bases matching. The source of this sequence is a man aged 18 to 29 in good health. What was sequenced was Tregs from blood. The cell subset or site label, read with the paper, signifies: regulatory CD4+ T cells. CDR3 reads: CASSPGGYVYGYTF. The sequence in DNA is TGTGCCAGCTCACCTGGGGGCTACGTCTATGGCTACACCTTC.